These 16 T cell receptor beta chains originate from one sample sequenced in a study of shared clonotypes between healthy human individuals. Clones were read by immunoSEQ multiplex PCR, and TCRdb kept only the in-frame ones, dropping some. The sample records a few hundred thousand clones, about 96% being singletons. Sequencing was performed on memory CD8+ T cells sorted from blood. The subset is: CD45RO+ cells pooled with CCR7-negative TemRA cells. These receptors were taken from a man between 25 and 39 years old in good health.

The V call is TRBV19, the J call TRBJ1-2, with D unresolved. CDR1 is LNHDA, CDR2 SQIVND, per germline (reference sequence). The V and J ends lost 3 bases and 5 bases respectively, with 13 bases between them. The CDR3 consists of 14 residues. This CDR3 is CASSIGQFRYGYTF. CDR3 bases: TGTGCCAGTAGTATTGGGCAGTTTCGTTATGGCTACACCTTC.

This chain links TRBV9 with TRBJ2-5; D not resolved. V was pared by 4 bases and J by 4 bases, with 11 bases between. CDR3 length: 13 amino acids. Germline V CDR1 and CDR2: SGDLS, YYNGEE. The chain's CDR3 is CASSTQLRETQYF. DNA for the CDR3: TGTGCCAGCAGCACCCAACTACGAGAGACCCAGTACTTC.

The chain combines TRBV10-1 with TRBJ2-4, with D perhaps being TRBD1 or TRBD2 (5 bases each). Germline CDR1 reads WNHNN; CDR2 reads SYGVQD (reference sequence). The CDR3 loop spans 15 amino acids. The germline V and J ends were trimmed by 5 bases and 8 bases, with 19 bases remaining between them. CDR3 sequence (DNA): TGCGCCAGCAGTCTATCGGGGCCTAAGGTGGACATTCAGTACTTC. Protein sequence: CASSLSGPKVDIQYF.

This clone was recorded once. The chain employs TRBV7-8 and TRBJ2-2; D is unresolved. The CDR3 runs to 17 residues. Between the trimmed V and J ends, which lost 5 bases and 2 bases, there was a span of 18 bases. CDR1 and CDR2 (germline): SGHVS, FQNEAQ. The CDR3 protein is CASSLRILGKNTGELFF. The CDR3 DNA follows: TGTGCCAGCAGCCTTCGAATTCTGGGGAAAAACACCGGGGAGCTGTTTTTT.

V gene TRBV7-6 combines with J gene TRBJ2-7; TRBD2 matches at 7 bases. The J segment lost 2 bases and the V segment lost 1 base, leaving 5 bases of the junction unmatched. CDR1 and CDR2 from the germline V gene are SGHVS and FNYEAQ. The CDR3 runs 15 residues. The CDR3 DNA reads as TGTGCCAGCAGCTTAGGGGAGCGGGGAACCTACGAGCAGTACTTC. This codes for CASSLGERGTYEQYF.

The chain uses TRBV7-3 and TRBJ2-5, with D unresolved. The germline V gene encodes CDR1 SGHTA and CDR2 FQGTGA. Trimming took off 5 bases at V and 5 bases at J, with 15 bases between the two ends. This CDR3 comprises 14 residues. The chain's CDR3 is CASSLGPRAETQYF. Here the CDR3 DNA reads TGTGCCAGCAGCCTCGGACCGAGAGCGGAGACCCAGTACTTC. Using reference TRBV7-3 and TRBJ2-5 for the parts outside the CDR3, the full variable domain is GAGVSQTPSNKVTEKGKYVELRCDPISGHTALYWYRQSLGQGPEFLIYFQGTGAADDSGLPNDRFFAVRPEGSVSTLKIQRTERGDSAVYLCASSLGPRAETQYFGPGTRLLVL.

CDR3 residues: CSVQRGTGAYEQYF. CDR3 bases: TGCAGCGTCCAGAGAGGGACAGGGGCCTACGAGCAGTACTTC. The chain uses TRBV29-1 and TRBJ2-7, with 10 bases identical to TRBD1. The length of the CDR3 is 14 residues. Germline V gene lookup returns CDR1 SQVTM and CDR2 ANQGSEA. Losses at the gene ends were 6 bases for V and 2 bases for J; bases not matched to a gene: 7.

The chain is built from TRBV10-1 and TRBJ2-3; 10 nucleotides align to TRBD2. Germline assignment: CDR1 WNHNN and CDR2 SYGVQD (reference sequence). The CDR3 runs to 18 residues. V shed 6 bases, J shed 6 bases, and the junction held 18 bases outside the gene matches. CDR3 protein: CASSRSGARTSGRDTQYF. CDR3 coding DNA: TGCGCCAGCAGCCGATCGGGTGCCCGGACTAGCGGCAGGGATACGCAGTATTTT.

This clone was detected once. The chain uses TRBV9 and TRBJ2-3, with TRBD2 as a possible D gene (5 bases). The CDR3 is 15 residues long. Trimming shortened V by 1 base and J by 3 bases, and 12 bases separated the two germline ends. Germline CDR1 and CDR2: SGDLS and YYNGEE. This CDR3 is CASSVLAQRTDTQYF. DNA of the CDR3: TGTGCCAGCAGCGTACTAGCACAAAGAACAGATACGCAGTATTTT.

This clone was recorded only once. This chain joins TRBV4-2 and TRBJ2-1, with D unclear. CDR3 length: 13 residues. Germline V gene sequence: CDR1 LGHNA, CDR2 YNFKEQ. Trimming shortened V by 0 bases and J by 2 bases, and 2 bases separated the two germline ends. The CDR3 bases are TGTGCCAGCAGCCAAGAAACCTACAATGAGCAGTTCTTC. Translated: CASSQETYNEQFF.

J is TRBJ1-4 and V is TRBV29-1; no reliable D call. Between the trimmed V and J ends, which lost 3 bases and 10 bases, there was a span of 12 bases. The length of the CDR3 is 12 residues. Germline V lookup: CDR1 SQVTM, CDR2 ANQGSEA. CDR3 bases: TGCAGCGTTGAGTTGGACGGCGGAAAACTGTTTTTT. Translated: CSVELDGGKLFF. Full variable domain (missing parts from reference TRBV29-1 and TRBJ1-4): SAVISQKPSRDICQRGTSLTIQCQVDSQVTMMFWYRQQPGQSLTLIATANQGSEATYESGFVIDKFPISRPNLTFSTLTVSNMSPEDSSIYLCSVELDGGKLFFGSGTQLSVL.

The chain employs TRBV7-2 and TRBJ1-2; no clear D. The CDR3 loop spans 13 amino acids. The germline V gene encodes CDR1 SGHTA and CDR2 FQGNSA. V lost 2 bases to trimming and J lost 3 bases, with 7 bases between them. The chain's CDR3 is CASSLNADYGYTF. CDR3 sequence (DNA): TGTGCCAGCAGCTTAAATGCGGACTATGGCTACACCTTC.

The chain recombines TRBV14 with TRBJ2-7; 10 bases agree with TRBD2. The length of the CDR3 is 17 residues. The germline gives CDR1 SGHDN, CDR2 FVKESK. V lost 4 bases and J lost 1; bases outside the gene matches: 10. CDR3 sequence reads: CASSPASGRKRSYEQYF. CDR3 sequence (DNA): TGTGCCAGCAGCCCCGCTAGCGGGAGAAAAAGGTCCTACGAGCAGTACTTC.

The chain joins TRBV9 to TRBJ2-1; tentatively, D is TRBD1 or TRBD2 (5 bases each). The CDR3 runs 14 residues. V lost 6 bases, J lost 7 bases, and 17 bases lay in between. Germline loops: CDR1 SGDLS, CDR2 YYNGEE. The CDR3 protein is CASNKGATGNEQFF. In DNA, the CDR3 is TGTGCCAGCAATAAAGGGGCCACGGGGAATGAGCAGTTCTTC.

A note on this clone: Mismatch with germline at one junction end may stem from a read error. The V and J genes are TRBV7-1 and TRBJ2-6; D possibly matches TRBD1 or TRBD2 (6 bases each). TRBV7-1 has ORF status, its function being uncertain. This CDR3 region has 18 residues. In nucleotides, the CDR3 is TGTGCCAGCGCCTCGTGCTTCGCGGGGACAAAGTCGGGCCAACGTCCTGACTTT. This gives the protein CASASCFAGTKSGQRPDF.

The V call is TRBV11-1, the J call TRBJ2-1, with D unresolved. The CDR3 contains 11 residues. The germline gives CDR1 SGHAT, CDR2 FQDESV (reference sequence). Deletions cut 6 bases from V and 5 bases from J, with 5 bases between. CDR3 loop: CASRRNNEQFF. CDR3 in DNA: TGTGCCAGCAGGCGGAACAATGAGCAGTTCTTC.